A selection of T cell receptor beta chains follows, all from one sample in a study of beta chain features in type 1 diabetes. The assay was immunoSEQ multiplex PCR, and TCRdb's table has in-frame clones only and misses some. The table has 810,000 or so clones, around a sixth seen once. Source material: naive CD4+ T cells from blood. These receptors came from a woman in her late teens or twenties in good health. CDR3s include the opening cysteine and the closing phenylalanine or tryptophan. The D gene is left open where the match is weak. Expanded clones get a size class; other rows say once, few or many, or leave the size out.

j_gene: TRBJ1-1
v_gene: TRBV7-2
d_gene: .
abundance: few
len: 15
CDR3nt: TGTGCCAGCAGCTTCGTGCAAGGGCTGAACACTGAAGCTTTCTTT
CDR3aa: CASSFVQGLNTEAFF

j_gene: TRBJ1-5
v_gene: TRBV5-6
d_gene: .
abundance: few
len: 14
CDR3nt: TGTGCCAGCAGCTTGGGGAGCACCAATCAGCCCCAGCATTTT
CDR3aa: CASSLGSTNQPQHF

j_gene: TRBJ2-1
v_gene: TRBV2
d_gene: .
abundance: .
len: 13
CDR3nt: TGTGCCAGCTCTACAGGGCTCTACAATGAGCAGTTCTTC
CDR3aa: CASSTGLYNEQFF

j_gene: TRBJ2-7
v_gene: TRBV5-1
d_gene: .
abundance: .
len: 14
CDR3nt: TGCGCCAGCAGCTTGGGTCAGGGGAGGTACGAGCAGTACTTC
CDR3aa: CASSLGQGRYEQYF

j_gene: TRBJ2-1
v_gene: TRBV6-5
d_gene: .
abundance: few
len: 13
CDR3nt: TGTGCCAGCAGTCTCTCCGTGTGGAATGAGCAGTTCTTC
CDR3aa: CASSLSVWNEQFF

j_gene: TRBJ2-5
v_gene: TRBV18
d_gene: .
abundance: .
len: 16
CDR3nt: TGTGCCAGCGCTCCGGGCCACAGGGCCCACGGGGAGACCCAGTACTTC
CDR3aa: CASAPGHRAHGETQYF

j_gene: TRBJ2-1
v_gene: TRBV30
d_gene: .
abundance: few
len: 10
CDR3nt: TGTGCCTGGAGGGTGGATGAGCAGTTCTTC
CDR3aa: CAWRVDEQFF

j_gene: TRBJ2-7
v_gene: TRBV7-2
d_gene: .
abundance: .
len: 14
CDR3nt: TGTGCCAGCAGCTTAAGTGGGGTGGGTTACGAGCAGTACTTC
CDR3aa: CASSLSGVGYEQYF

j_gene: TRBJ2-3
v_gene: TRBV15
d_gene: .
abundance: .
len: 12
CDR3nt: TGTGCCACCAGTGGTGCCACAGATACGCAGTATTTT
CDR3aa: CATSGATDTQYF

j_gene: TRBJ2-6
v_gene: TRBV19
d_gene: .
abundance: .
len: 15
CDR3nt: TGTGCCAGTACCATGATGGGCCCCGGGGCCAACGTCCTGACTTTC
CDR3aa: CASTMMGPGANVLTF

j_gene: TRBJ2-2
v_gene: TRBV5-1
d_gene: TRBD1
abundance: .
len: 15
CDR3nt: TGCGCCAGCAGCGTCAGGGGGCAGAGCGGCGGGGAGCTGTTTTTT
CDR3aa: CASSVRGQSGGELFF

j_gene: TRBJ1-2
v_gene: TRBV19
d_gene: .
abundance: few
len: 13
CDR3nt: TGTGCCAGTAGCCCAGGACGGGTAGTCGGCTACACCTTC
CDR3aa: CASSPGRVVGYTF

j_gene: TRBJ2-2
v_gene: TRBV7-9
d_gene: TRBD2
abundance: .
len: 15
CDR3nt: TGTGCCAGTTTGGGACTAGCGGGGATCACCGGGGAGCTGTTTTTT
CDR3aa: CASLGLAGITGELFF

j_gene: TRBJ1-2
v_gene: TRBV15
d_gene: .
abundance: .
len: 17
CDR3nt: TGTGCCACCAGCTCTTGGGGAAGCGCCCCTCCGAACTATGGCTACACCTTC
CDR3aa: CATSSWGSAPPNYGYTF

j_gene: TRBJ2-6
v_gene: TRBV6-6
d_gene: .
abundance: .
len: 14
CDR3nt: TGTGCCAGCAGTTACTCCACTCTTGTCAACGTCCTGACTTTC
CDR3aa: CASSYSTLVNVLTF

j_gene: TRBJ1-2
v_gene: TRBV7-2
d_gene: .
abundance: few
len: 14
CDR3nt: TGTGCCAGCGGACGATTGACCGAAAACTATGGCTACACCTTC
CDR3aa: CASGRLTENYGYTF

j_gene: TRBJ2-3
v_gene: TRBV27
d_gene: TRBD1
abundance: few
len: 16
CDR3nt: TGTGCCAGCAGTTTATCGATGGGGACAGGCCGGAGCACGCAGTATTTT
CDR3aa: CASSLSMGTGRSTQYF

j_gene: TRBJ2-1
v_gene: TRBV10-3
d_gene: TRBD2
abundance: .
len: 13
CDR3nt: TGTGCCATCAGTGAGAGCGGGGGCGATGAGCAGTTCTTC
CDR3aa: CAISESGGDEQFF

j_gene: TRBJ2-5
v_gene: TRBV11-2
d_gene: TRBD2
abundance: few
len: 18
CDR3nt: TGTGCCAGCAGCTTTAGAGGTCTACTAGCGGGAGGGCCGGAGACCCAGTACTTC
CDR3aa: CASSFRGLLAGGPETQYF

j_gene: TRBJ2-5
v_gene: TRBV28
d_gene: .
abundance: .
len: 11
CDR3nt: TGTGCCAGCAGTTGGAAAGAGACCCAGTACTTC
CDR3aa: CASSWKETQYF

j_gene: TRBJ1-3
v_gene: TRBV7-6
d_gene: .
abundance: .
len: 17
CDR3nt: TGTGCCAGCAGCTTATGGGGGCACCGGCCCTCTGGAAACACCATATATTTT
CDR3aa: CASSLWGHRPSGNTIYF

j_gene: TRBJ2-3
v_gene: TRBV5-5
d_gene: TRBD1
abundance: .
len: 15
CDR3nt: TGTGCCAGCAGACCTCCGGGACAGAACACAGATACGCAGTATTTT
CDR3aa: CASRPPGQNTDTQYF

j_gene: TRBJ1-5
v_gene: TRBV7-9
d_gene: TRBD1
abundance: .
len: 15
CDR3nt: TGTGCCAGCAGCCCGGGACAGGGCTTCGATCAGCCCCAGCATTTT
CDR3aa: CASSPGQGFDQPQHF

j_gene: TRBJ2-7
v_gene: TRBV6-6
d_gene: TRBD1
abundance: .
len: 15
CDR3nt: TGTGCCAGCAGTCCGCAGACAGGGAGTTCCTACGAGCAGTACTTC
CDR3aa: CASSPQTGSSYEQYF

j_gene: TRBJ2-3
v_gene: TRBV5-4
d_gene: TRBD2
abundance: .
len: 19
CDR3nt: TGTGCCAGCAGCGCGGGACTAGCGGGAGTACGGGGGTTGACAGATACGCAGTATTTT
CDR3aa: CASSAGLAGVRGLTDTQYF

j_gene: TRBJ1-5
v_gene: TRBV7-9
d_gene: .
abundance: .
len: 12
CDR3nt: TGTGCCAGCAGGGACTGGGATCAGCCCCAGCATTTT
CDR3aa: CASRDWDQPQHF

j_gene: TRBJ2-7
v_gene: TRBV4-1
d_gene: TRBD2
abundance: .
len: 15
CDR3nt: TGCGCCAGCAGCCAAAACCCCGGACTAGCGCACGAGCAGTACTTC
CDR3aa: CASSQNPGLAHEQYF

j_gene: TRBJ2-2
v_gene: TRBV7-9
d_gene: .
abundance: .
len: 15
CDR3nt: TGTGCCAGCAGCTTATTCGGGAGGAACACCGGGGAGCTGTTTTTT
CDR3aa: CASSLFGRNTGELFF

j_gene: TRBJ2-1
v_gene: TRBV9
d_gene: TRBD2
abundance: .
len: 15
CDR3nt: TGTGCCAGCAGCGTCTCTAGCGGGACCTACAATGAGCAGTTCTTC
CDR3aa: CASSVSSGTYNEQFF

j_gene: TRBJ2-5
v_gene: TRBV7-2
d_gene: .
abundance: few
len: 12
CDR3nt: TGTGCCAGCAGCTTTTTCGGAGAGACCCAGTACTTC
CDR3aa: CASSFFGETQYF

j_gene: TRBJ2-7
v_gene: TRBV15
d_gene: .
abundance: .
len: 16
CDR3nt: TGTGCCACCAGCTCTCTTGGGGCTAAGCCTTCCTACGAGCAGTACTTC
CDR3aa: CATSSLGAKPSYEQYF

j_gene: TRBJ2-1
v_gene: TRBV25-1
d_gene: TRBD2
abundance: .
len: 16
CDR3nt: TGTGCCAGCAGTGAAATATCAGCGGGAGTTCACAGGGAGCAGTTCTTC
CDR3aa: CASSEISAGVHREQFF

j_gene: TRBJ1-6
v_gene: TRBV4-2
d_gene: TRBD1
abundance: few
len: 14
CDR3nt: TGTGCCAGCAGCCAAGTTACAGGGGACTCACCCCTCCACTTT
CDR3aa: CASSQVTGDSPLHF

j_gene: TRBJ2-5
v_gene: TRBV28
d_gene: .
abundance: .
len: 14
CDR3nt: TGTGCCAGCAGTTTAGGGACCTTGCGCGAGACCCAGTACTTC
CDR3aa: CASSLGTLRETQYF

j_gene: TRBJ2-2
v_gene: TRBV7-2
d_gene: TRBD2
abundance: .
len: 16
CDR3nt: TGTGCCAGCAGCTTCGGGACTAGCGGGAGATCCGGGGAGCTGTTTTTT
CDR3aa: CASSFGTSGRSGELFF